These 29 T cell receptor beta chains came from one sample sequenced in a study of T-cell reconstitution after alpha-beta-depleted transplantation in children. A library of TCRbeta sequences, prepared with unique molecular identifiers, was generated. Using its own MiXCR run on the PCR reads, TCRdb lists one record per CDR3 protein. Of 700,000 or so distinct CDR3 sequences detected, around 14% appear once; the ten largest clones hold 0.79%. The specimen was PBMCs, collected before TCRalphabeta/CD19-depleted stem cell transplant. Receptors were obtained from a girl aged 2 to 9 with congenital amegakaryocytic thrombocytopenia, due to receive a stem cell transplant.

This clonotype was seen ten or more times. CDR3 in DNA: TGTGCCAGCAGCTTAGTGGCACCCCTCCCAATCACAGATACGCAGTATTTT. It codes for CASSLVAPLPITDTQYF. V gene TRBV7-2 combines with J gene TRBJ2-3; D not resolved. Germline assignment: CDR1 SGHTA and CDR2 FQGNSA. V gave up 1 base and J gave up 2 bases, with 16 bases separating them. The CDR3 consists of 17 residues.

A few counts support this clonotype. The V gene is TRBV4-1, the J gene TRBJ2-5, with no clear D. CDR1 and CDR2 from the germline V gene are MGHRA and YSYEKL. Trimming cost V 0 bases and J 5 bases, with 10 bases left between them. The CDR3 has 14 amino acids. The CDR3 here is CASSQDWARETQYF. The CDR3 coding sequence is TGCGCCAGCAGCCAAGATTGGGCTAGGGAGACCCAGTACTTC.

Concerning this clonotype itself: It may be a read error: a sequence one base away is much more abundant. The chain carries TRBV5-1 and TRBJ2-3, with D hard to call. TRBJ1-5 matches the DNA end more closely, so the J call is doubtful. Looked up from germline, CDR1 is SGHRS and CDR2 is YFSETQ. This CDR3 region has 15 residues. CDR3: CASSSSGRNTDTQHF. In DNA form, the CDR3 reads TGCGCCAGCAGCTCTAGCGGGAGGAACACAGATACGCAGCATTTT.

Concerning this clonotype itself: A much larger clone sits a single nucleotide away, making a read error possible. V and J are TRBV12-3 or TRBV12-4 and TRBJ2-5; D may be TRBD1 or TRBD2 (5 bases each). The CDR3 is 14 residues long. This chain's CDR3 is CAISPPGSGETQYF. The CDR3 nucleotides read TGTGCCATCAGTCCCCCAGGGAGCGGAGAGACCCAGTACTTC.

The genes are TRBV19 and TRBJ2-3, with D possibly matching TRBD1 (6 bases). The CDR3 has 16 residues. V was clipped by 5 bases and J by 0 bases, with 15 bases between them. Per germline, CDR1 LNHDA and CDR2 SQIVND (reference sequence). CDR3 bases: TGTGCCAGTAGTCCTTCCCGGACAGCTAGCACAGATACGCAGTATTTT. This encodes CASSPSRTASTDTQYF.

Many counts were recorded for this clonotype. This rearrangement joins TRBV12-3 or TRBV12-4 to TRBJ1-5; D not certain. CDR3 length equals 15 residues. The germline V and J ends were trimmed by 2 bases and 5 bases, with 13 bases remaining between them. This chain's CDR3 is CASSLWEQPHQPQHF. In nucleotides, the CDR3 is TGTGCCAGCAGTTTATGGGAACAACCCCATCAGCCCCAGCATTTT.

This clonotype was counted only a few times. The rearrangement links TRBV20-1 to TRBJ2-5; 9 bases fit TRBD2. From germline, CDR1 is DFQATT and CDR2 SNEGSKA (reference sequence). The CDR3 contains 13 residues. The DNA of the CDR3 is TGCAGCCCCTCCTCTAGCGGGAAAGAGACCCAGTACTTC. Its protein product is CSPSSSGKETQYF.

There are many counts of this clonotype. The chain couples TRBV28 to TRBJ2-6; TRBD1 is a possible D gene (6 bases). Germline V CDR1 and CDR2: MDHEN, SYDVKM. The V gene lost 6 bases and the J gene lost 3 bases, with 21 bases spanning the gap. This CDR3 is 18 amino acids long. CDR3 region: CASRDKDSFPFGANVLTF. The CDR3 DNA reads TGTGCCAGCAGGGACAAGGACAGCTTTCCTTTTGGGGCCAACGTCCTGACTTTC.

This chain joins TRBV15 and TRBJ2-7, with D unclear. The CDR3 extends over 12 amino acids. The V and J ends lost 3 bases and 6 bases respectively, with 9 bases between them. Germline V CDR1 and CDR2: LNHNV, YYDKDF (reference sequence). The CDR3 DNA follows: TGTGCCACCAGCAGCGTAGCCCCCGAGCAGTACTTC. It encodes CATSSVAPEQYF.

This clonotype was observed a handful of times. This chain connects TRBV6-5 to TRBJ2-5, with no clear D. The CDR3 is made up of 14 amino acids. The germline V gene encodes CDR1 MNHEY and CDR2 SVGAGI. V was clipped by 2 bases and J by 2 bases, with 9 bases between them. CDR3 sequence (DNA): TGTGCCAGCAGTTACGAGGTACCGCAAGAGACCCAGTACTTC. The encoded protein is CASSYEVPQETQYF.

This clonotype was counted ten times or more. The rearrangement links TRBV9 to TRBJ2-1; 16 positions agree with TRBD2. The CDR3 sequence is 14 residues long. The V segment lost 5 bases and the J segment 10 bases; nucleotides outside the gene matches: 3. CDR1 and CDR2 from the germline V gene are SGDLS and YYNGEE. The CDR3 protein is CASSGTSGRGEQFF. CDR3 coding DNA: TGTGCCAGCAGTGGGACTAGCGGGAGGGGAGAGCAGTTCTTC.

This clonotype was seen a handful of times. This chain connects TRBV12-3 or TRBV12-4 to TRBJ2-2, with 11 bases that match TRBD2. The V gene end was trimmed by 3 bases and the J gene end by 3 bases; junction bases not matched to a gene: 12. CDR3 length equals 19 residues. The CDR3 nucleotides are TGTGCCAGCAGTTTCCCCCATAGCGGGAGGGCTCAATACACCGGGGAGCTGTTTTTT. Protein sequence: CASSFPHSGRAQYTGELFF.

J is TRBJ1-2 and V is TRBV4-1, with D uncertain. V lost 1 base and J 6 bases, leaving 18 bases between the germline ends. The CDR3 runs 16 residues. From germline, CDR1 is MGHRA and CDR2 YSYEKL. CDR3 protein: CASSQGPPPGDHGYTF. In DNA form, the CDR3 reads TGCGCCAGCAGCCAAGGACCTCCCCCAGGAGACCATGGCTACACCTTC.

The chain carries TRBV5-6 and TRBJ2-5; 10 bases are shared with TRBD2. V was clipped by 2 bases and J by 4 bases; unmatched bases: 5. Germline CDR1 is SGHDT and CDR2 is YYEEEE. This CDR3 spans 15 amino acids. The CDR3 protein is CASSLLLAGTETQYF. Written as DNA, the CDR3 is TGTGCCAGCAGCTTACTACTAGCGGGAACAGAGACCCAGTACTTC.

This clonotype was recorded at least ten times. The chain combines TRBV5-5 with TRBJ1-5; 7 positions agree with TRBD1. The CDR3 has 14 amino acids. The germline CDR1 and CDR2 sequences are SGHKS and YYEKEE (reference sequence). V lost 5 bases, J lost 3 bases, and 5 bases stayed unmatched. The DNA for the CDR3 is TGTGCCAGCAGTTCGACAGGGAACAATCAGCCCCAGCATTTT. It specifies CASSSTGNNQPQHF.

The chain links TRBV4-2 to TRBJ2-3; the D gene is possibly TRBD1 (6 bases). Trimming left V 5 bases short and J 2 bases short, with 20 bases between. The CDR3 totals 17 residues. Germline CDR1 and CDR2: LGHNA and YNFKEQ. The CDR3: CASSSSRGAATTDTQYF. The CDR3 bases are TGTGCCAGCAGCTCGTCCAGGGGTGCCGCAACCACAGATACGCAGTATTTT.

The chain links TRBV7-6 to TRBJ2-3; TRBD2 matches 7 bases. From germline, CDR1 is SGHVS and CDR2 FNYEAQ. The CDR3 extends over 16 amino acids. The junction had 10 bases not matched to a gene; V was cut back by 3 bases and J by 4 bases. CDR3 DNA: TGTGCCAGCAGCTTTTTTGCGGGAGAGGTGTCAGATACGCAGTATTTT. The encoded protein is CASSFFAGEVSDTQYF.

This clonotype was counted at least ten times. This sequence joins TRBV18 and TRBJ2-1; D not resolved. CDR1 KGHSH and CDR2 LQKENI come from the germline V gene. The CDR3 covers 14 residues. Deletions cut 1 base from V and 1 base from J, with 5 bases between. The CDR3 nucleotides are TGTGCCAGCTCACCACTAGGTTCCTACAATGAGCAGTTCTTC. Translated: CASSPLGSYNEQFF.

Worth noting for this clonotype: This may arise from a read error, as a much more abundant clone is one base away. In DNA form, the CDR3 reads TGCGCCAGCAGGGGGTCCGTCTCGACGGGAGTTATGAATGAGCAGTTCTTC. Residues: CASRGSVSTGVMNEQFF. V usage is TRBV5-1 and J usage is TRBJ2-1; possible D gene TRBD2, 6 bases. CDR3 length: 17 residues. The V gene's germline CDR1 is SGHRS and CDR2 YFSETQ. The germline V and J ends were trimmed by 5 bases and 7 bases, with 25 bases remaining between them.

Regarding this clonotype: It may be a read error: a sequence one base away is much more abundant. J is TRBJ1-4 and V is TRBV20-1, with D unclear. The ends were cut back, 6 bases at V and 5 bases at J, with 19 bases in the middle. Germline V gene sequence: CDR1 DFQATT, CDR2 SNEGSKA (reference sequence). The length of the CDR3 is 15 residues. The CDR3 is CSANLQAPGNEKLFF. The CDR3 coding sequence is TGCAGTGCGAACCTCCAGGCACCGGGGAATGAAAAACTGTTTTTT.

Concerning this clonotype: This may be a read error: a much more frequent sequence differs by one nucleotide. The CDR3 bases are TGCTGTGCTAGGTACGGCCAGCGGGGGCTCCCAGATACGCAGTATTTT. Protein: CCARYGQRGLPDTQYF. The V call is TRBV20-1, the J call TRBJ2-3, with 8 bases fitting TRBD2. Germline values: CDR1 DFQATT, CDR2 SNEGSKA (reference sequence). The CDR3 covers 16 residues.

The rearrangement links TRBV7-8 to TRBJ2-2; D remains unclear. Looked up from germline, CDR1 is SGHVS and CDR2 is FQNEAQ. The CDR3 sequence is 16 residues long. The V end lost 1 base, the J end lost 4 bases, and 13 bases lay between the germline ends. The CDR3 coding sequence is TGTGCCAGCAGCTTAGGTTCCAGTTTTGGCACCGGGGAGCTGTTTTTT. It specifies CASSLGSSFGTGELFF.

This clonotype was seen only a few times. The rearrangement joins TRBV20-1 to TRBJ2-3, with 8 bases fitting TRBD1. Germline V gives CDR1 DFQATT, CDR2 SNEGSKA (reference sequence). The CDR3 consists of 15 residues. J lost 0 bases, V lost 6 bases, and 8 bases had no gene match. CDR3 bases: TGCAGTGCGGACAGGGAAGCCCCTAGCACAGATACGCAGTATTTT. It specifies CSADREAPSTDTQYF.

This clonotype was counted ten times or more. J is TRBJ2-3 and V is TRBV9, with TRBD2 matching over 7 bases. The CDR3 is 15 residues long. CDR1 and CDR2 (germline): SGDLS, YYNGEE. V shed 2 bases and J 5 bases; nucleotides not matched to a gene: 8. CDR3 DNA: TGTGCCAGCAGCGTCGGGAGCGGGGCGGTAGATACGCAGTATTTT. As protein: CASSVGSGAVDTQYF.

This clonotype has ten or more counts. This rearrangement joins TRBV5-1 to TRBJ2-5; D call uncertain. V lost 7 bases and J lost 12, with 16 bases in between. This CDR3 spans 11 amino acids. Germline V gene sequence: CDR1 SGHRS, CDR2 YFSETQ. In nucleotides, the CDR3 is TGCGCCAGCGGACCCTCAGGAGAAAAGTACTTC. This encodes CASGPSGEKYF.

This chain connects TRBV3-1 to TRBJ2-7, with 7 bases aligning to TRBD2. The CDR3 has 14 amino acids. Unmatched junction bases numbered 8, after V lost 6 bases and J lost 3 bases. Germline V CDR1 and CDR2: LGHDT, YNNKEL (reference sequence). CDR3 residues: CASSVSGTDYEQYF. CDR3 bases: TGTGCCAGCAGTGTAAGCGGGACTGACTACGAGCAGTACTTC.

This clonotype was observed at least ten times. This chain joins TRBV12-3 or TRBV12-4 and TRBJ2-2; no clear D gene. CDR3 length: 11 amino acids. V lost 7 bases to trimming and J lost 2 bases, with 2 bases between them. CDR3 coding DNA: TGTGCCAGCATCAACACCGGGGAGCTGTTTTTT. It encodes CASINTGELFF.

This clonotype turned up a few times. V gene TRBV20-1 combines with J gene TRBJ2-7; D unclear. The germline gives CDR1 DFQATT, CDR2 SNEGSKA (reference sequence). Deletions cut 0 bases from V and 2 bases from J, with 8 bases between. The CDR3 spans 13 residues. CDR3 sequence: CSARDIGPYEQYF. Written as DNA, the CDR3 is TGCAGTGCTAGAGATATAGGGCCCTACGAGCAGTACTTC.

V and J are TRBV28 and TRBJ1-5; 7 bases map to TRBD1. The CDR3 consists of 15 residues. V was clipped by 7 bases and J by 3 bases; unmatched bases: 9. The germline gives CDR1 MDHEN, CDR2 SYDVKM. In DNA, the CDR3 is TGTGCCAGCACCGAAGGGGGCAGGCCCAATCAGCCCCAGCATTTT. Translating gives CASTEGGRPNQPQHF.